Presented here are 14 T cell receptor beta chains from one specimen sequenced in a study of spatial heterogeneity in lung cancer. Time point here: sample taken at primary tumor resection. Unsorted samples of tumor, nontumor lung or frozen PBMC had their whole RNA sequenced. TCRdb reanalysed the 5' RACE reads using MiXCR and keeps one entry per CDR3 protein. The data contain 2,000 to 2,500 distinct CDR3 sequences, 12% of them singletons. The input for sequencing was normal lung tissue next to the tumor, taken at surgery. The receptors shown here come from a male donor with early-stage non-small cell lung cancer.

By share, this clonotype ranks as medium-sized. In a library made to pick up alpha chains, this beta chain is a stray read with a size that means little. V is TRBV11-2 and J is TRBJ2-7; D is uncertain. Looked up from germline, CDR1 is SGHAT and CDR2 is FQNNGV. The CDR3 is 11 amino acids. V lost 0 bases, J lost 5 bases, and 2 bases lay in between. The CDR3 spells CASSLDDEQYF. The CDR3 nucleotides read TGTGCCAGCAGCTTAGATGACGAGCAGTACTTC.

By share of the sample, this clonotype is medium-sized (0.01 to 0.1%). As an off-target read in a library built for alpha chains, this beta chain has a frequency of little significance. The V and J genes are TRBV7-6 and TRBJ2-7; 9 bases are a match to TRBD1. Germline V gene sequence: CDR1 SGHVS, CDR2 FNYEAQ. The length of the CDR3 is 13 residues. V lost 5 bases to trimming and J lost 7 bases; unmatched junction nucleotides: 6. The CDR3 here is CASSHGTGQEQYF. In nucleotides, the CDR3 is TGTGCCAGCAGCCATGGGACAGGGCAAGAGCAGTACTTC.

The count of this clonotype is one. Found in a library prepared for alpha chains, this beta chain is an off-target read, and its abundance has little meaning. The chain employs TRBV9 and TRBJ2-5; D tentatively reads TRBD1 or TRBD2 (5 bases each). Germline CDR1 SGDLS, CDR2 YYNGEE. Trimming took 2 bases from V and 2 from J, leaving 10 bases between them. This CDR3 has 14 amino acids. DNA of the CDR3: TGTGCCAGCAGCGTCCGGGACGGACAAGAGACCCAGTACTTC. Residues: CASSVRDGQETQYF.

This clonotype appeared a few times. Because the library targeted alpha chains, this beta chain is an off-target read whose size means little. The chain couples TRBV24-1 to TRBJ2-2, with D unclear. Trimming left V 4 bases short and J 6 bases short, with 8 bases between. Germline V gene lookup returns CDR1 KGHDR and CDR2 SFDVKD. CDR3 size: 13 residues. Written as DNA, the CDR3 is TGTGCCACCAGTGACCCCTCAGCCGGGGAGCTGTTTTTT. Translating it yields CATSDPSAGELFF.

In its sample, this clonotype was seen many times. This beta chain represents an off-target read in a library built for alpha chains; its size is of limited meaning. The chain uses TRBV20-1 and TRBJ2-1; TRBD2 is a possible D gene (6 bases). CDR3 size: 18 residues. Trimming shortened V by 0 bases and J by 3 bases, and 21 bases separated the two germline ends. The germline gives CDR1 DFQATT, CDR2 SNEGSKA (reference sequence). The chain's CDR3 is CSARDVSGRGVFYNEQFF. CDR3 coding DNA: TGCAGTGCTAGAGATGTCTCGGGGCGGGGAGTCTTCTACAATGAGCAGTTCTTC.

By sample fraction, this clonotype is medium-sized. This beta chain was picked up by a library intended for alpha chains and is off target, so its count carries little meaning. This chain uses TRBV29-1 with TRBJ2-5; perhaps TRBD2 as D (5 bases). Trimming cost V 7 bases and J 4 bases, with 19 bases left between them. The CDR3 has 14 amino acids. Germline CDR1 is SQVTM and CDR2 is ANQGSEA. CDR3 nucleotide sequence: TGCAGCGGGGGAGCCCGGGGAAATATAGAGACCCAGTACTTC. Amino acid sequence: CSGGARGNIETQYF.

This clonotype is termed medium-sized. The library was prepared for alpha chains; this beta chain is a stray read, so its frequency means little. The rearrangement links TRBV7-2 to TRBJ2-7, with D possibly called TRBD1 or TRBD2 (5 bases each). This CDR3 contains 16 residues. Trimming left V 3 bases short and J 6 bases short, with 21 bases between. In germline, CDR1 is SGHTA, CDR2 FQGNSA. The CDR3 spells CASSFSGTPRYTEQYF. The CDR3 DNA follows: TGTGCCAGCAGCTTTTCCGGGACCCCCCGTTACACCGAGCAGTACTTC.

By its share, this clonotype is medium-sized. A library made for alpha chains picked up this beta chain off target, so its size means little. V is TRBV7-8 and J is TRBJ2-5; 13 bases fit TRBD2. The germline V gene encodes CDR1 SGHVS and CDR2 FQNEAQ. The length of the CDR3 is 17 residues. J was trimmed by 1 base and V by 1 base; bases with no gene match: 3. CDR3 coding DNA: TGTGCCAGCAGCTTAGGTGGACTAGCGGGGGTCCAAGAGACCCAGTACTTC. It specifies CASSLGGLAGVQETQYF.

By sample fraction, this clonotype is medium-sized. The library was designed around alpha chains, so this beta chain is a stray read whose abundance carries little weight. The V gene is TRBV5-4, the J gene TRBJ2-5; TRBD2 agrees at 10 bases. The junction had 6 bases not matched to a gene; V was cut back by 3 bases and J by 1 base. This CDR3 is built from 16 residues. In germline, CDR1 is SGHNT, CDR2 YYREEE (reference sequence). The CDR3 nucleotides are TGTGCCAGCAGCTCCCCTAGCGGGGGTAGCCAAGAGACCCAGTACTTC. Protein: CASSSPSGGSQETQYF. Complete variable domain (other parts from reference TRBV5-4 and TRBJ2-5): ETGVTQSPTHLIKTRGQQVTLRCSSQSGHNTVSWYQQALGQGPQFIFQYYREEENGRGNFPPRFSGLQFPNYSSELNVNALELDDSALYLCASSSPSGGSQETQYFGPGTRLLVL.

This clonotype was observed at least ten times. This beta chain slipped into a library made for alpha chains as a stray read, so its size is not meaningful. V and J are TRBV5-1 and TRBJ1-1; D is possibly TRBD1 (6 bases). Germline values: CDR1 SGHRS, CDR2 YFSETQ. Trimming took 7 bases from V and 4 from J, leaving 14 bases between them. CDR3 length: 13 residues. CDR3 in DNA: TGCGCCAGCTCCAATCAGGGGCCCACTGAAGCTTTCTTT. The encoded protein is CASSNQGPTEAFF.

In its sample, this clonotype is medium-sized (0.01 to 0.1%). This beta chain is a stray read from a library made for alpha chains; its abundance is not meaningful. This sequence joins TRBV29-1 and TRBJ2-6, with a weak D call TRBD1 (6 bases). Trimming removed 5 bases from V and 0 bases from J, with 8 bases in between. CDR3 size: 14 residues. Looked up from germline, CDR1 is SQVTM and CDR2 is ANQGSEA. CDR3 DNA: TGCAGCGTTTACAGGGACTCTGGGGCCAACGTCCTGACTTTC. It translates to CSVYRDSGANVLTF.

This clonotype appeared many times. The size of this beta chain means little, since it is a stray read in a library made for alpha chains. The chain uses TRBV7-2 and TRBJ2-5, with 8 bases identical to TRBD1. Germline loops: CDR1 SGHTA, CDR2 FQGNSA. The J segment lost 0 bases and the V segment lost 5 bases, leaving 8 bases of the junction unmatched. The CDR3 has 16 amino acids. CDR3 in amino acids: CASSRGQGGDQETQYF. As DNA, the CDR3 is TGTGCCAGCAGCCGTGGACAGGGAGGAGACCAAGAGACCCAGTACTTC.

In the case of this clonotype: The library was prepared for alpha chains; this beta chain is a stray read, so its frequency means little. V gene TRBV18 combines with J gene TRBJ2-5; 8 bases are a match to TRBD2. The CDR3 length is 13 residues. J gave up 3 bases and V 5 bases, and 2 bases lay outside the gene matches. From germline, CDR1 is KGHSH and CDR2 LQKENI. In nucleotides, the CDR3 is TGTGCCAGCTCATCCGGGGGGGAAGAGACCCAGTACTTC. This encodes CASSSGGEETQYF.

This clonotype occurred many times. The library was designed around alpha chains, so this beta chain is a stray read whose abundance carries little weight. The V call is TRBV28, the J call TRBJ1-2; TRBD1 aligns across 7 bases. Trimming removed 4 bases from V and 4 bases from J; junction bases left unmatched: 12. This CDR3 region has 16 residues. Germline V lookup: CDR1 MDHEN, CDR2 SYDVKM. Here the CDR3 DNA reads TGTGCCAGCAGTTCCGGGACAGCTCCCTTCCTCTATGGCTACACCTTC. Protein product: CASSSGTAPFLYGYTF.